Here is one TCR beta chain with its context. The target antigen is unknown. Trimming at V came to 2 bases and at J to 5 bases, leaving 21 bases not matched to a gene. Germline CDR1 reads MNHEY; CDR2 reads SMNVEV (reference sequence). The length of the CDR3 is 21 residues. PCR was performed a second time for about 7 to 11 cycles using a sample-barcoded 5' primer and a J-beta primer mix. TCRdb reprocessed the 5' RACE reads via MiXCR and lists one record per CDR3 protein. The sample records about 2 million distinct CDR3 sequences, about 50% being singletons. These data originate in a study of blood T cells in healthy people across ages. The study's findings and limits: Naive T cell percentage by flow cytometry tracked strongly with beta diversity. Age showed a roughly linear inverse relationship with TCR beta diversity per million T cells.

The chain combines TRBV27 with TRBJ2-5, with TRBD2 matching 12 bases. The specimen was blood. The sequence derives from a woman in her thirties or forties in good health. The CDR3 reads CASSLRVRSASGGAILETQYF. CDR3 in DNA: TGTGCCAGCAGTTTAAGGGTGCGGTCGGCTAGCGGGGGGGCGATTTTGGAGACCCAGTACTTC.